This is a list of T cell receptor beta chains from one sample in a study of T cell changes during pregnancy in multiple sclerosis. Assay: immunoSEQ multiplex PCR; the TCRdb copy retains only in-frame clones and omits some. The sample holds about 31,000 clones, roughly 90% seen once. This specimen was CD8+ T cells from peripheral blood mononuclear cells, taken before pregnancy. The receptors shown here come from a female donor with multiple sclerosis, enrolled in a pregnancy study. The CDR3 runs from the conserved cysteine through the conserved F or W. The order of the fields is CDR3 length, V gene, J gene, D gene, clone size, CDR3 DNA, CDR3 protein. The D gene is left open where the match is weak. The listing skips clone size in some rows; elsewhere it reads once, few, many or a size class.

16	TRBV13	TRBJ2-5	TRBD1	.	TGTGCCAGCAGCTCCTCCGGGACAGGGGGCCGAGAGACCCAGTACTTC	CASSSSGTGGRETQYF
14	TRBV19	TRBJ2-1	.	.	TGTGCCACTCTTGACTCGTTCCACTACAATGAGCAGTTCTTC	CATLDSFHYNEQFF
16	TRBV7-9	TRBJ2-3	.	once	TGTGCCAGCAGCCCCCTAAATCGGGAGCACACAGATACGCAGTATTTT	CASSPLNREHTDTQYF
15	TRBV5-4	TRBJ2-1	.	.	TGTGCCAGCAGCTTTAGGCAGGGGTCCTACAATGAGCAGTTCTTC	CASSFRQGSYNEQFF
11	TRBV20-1	TRBJ2-7	.	.	TGCAGTGCCCCAACGGTCCACGAGCAGTACTTC	CSAPTVHEQYF
15	TRBV7-6	TRBJ2-7	.	many	TGTGCCAGCAGCCCAGGGGTGGGGCAGACCTACGAGCAGTACTTC	CASSPGVGQTYEQYF
16	TRBV27	TRBJ2-1	.	.	TGTGCCAGCAGTGCGGGACAGGTGGGGGGGTACAATGAGCAGTTCTTC	CASSAGQVGGYNEQFF
12	TRBV5-8	TRBJ2-1	.	once	TGTGCCAGCATAGCAGGGTTAGGGGAGCAGTTCTTC	CASIAGLGEQFF
13	TRBV28	TRBJ2-7	.	.	TGTGCCAGTCGGGGGCTAGCGGCGTACGAGCAGTACTTC	CASRGLAAYEQYF
15	TRBV4-3	TRBJ2-7	.	.	TGCGCCAGCAGTCCCTATGGACAGATCTACTACGAGCAGTACTTC	CASSPYGQIYYEQYF
13	TRBV18	TRBJ2-7	.	.	TGTGCCAGCTCATCCCCGGACGGAGGAGAGCAGTACTTC	CASSSPDGGEQYF
15	TRBV6-4	TRBJ2-3	TRBD2	.	TGTGCCAGCAGCCCACTAGCGGGAGGCCCAGATACGCAGTATTTT	CASSPLAGGPDTQYF
16	TRBV27	TRBJ1-1	.	.	TGTGCCAGCAGTTTAATAGGGGTGGATATGAACACTGAAGCTTTCTTT	CASSLIGVDMNTEAFF
16	TRBV7-6	TRBJ1-1	TRBD1	.	TGTGCCAGCAGTCCTCTGACAGGGGAGGTATTCACTGAAGCTTTCTTT	CASSPLTGEVFTEAFF